This T cell receptor (beta chain) is from a study of T cells in Graves' hyperthyroidism and ophthalmopathy. In its sample, this clonotype was seen many times. The antigen remains undetermined. Trimming removed 5 bases at V and 1 base at J, with 14 bases between. Germline CDR1 MDHEN, CDR2 SYDVKM. This CDR3 has 15 residues. Overall study results and limits: Appearing also in blood were most of the thyroid clonotypes expanded above 0.001.

TCR beta CDR3 sequences were amplified from RNA transcripts. The TCR CDR3 first-round RT-PCR relied on the HTBI primer set. TCRdb passed the multiplex PCR reads through MiXCR, listing each CDR3 protein once. Among around 600,000 distinct CDR3 sequences listed, 12% to 15% were seen once. Sequenced input: blood. This TCR was sampled from a woman younger than 30 with Graves' ophthalmopathy. The chain recombines TRBV28 with TRBJ2-5, with D uncertain. CDR3 sequence reads: CASSLGGRLQETQYF. CDR3 sequence (DNA): TGTGCCAGCAGTCTAGGCGGACGGCTCCAAGAGACCCAGTACTTC.